Below, 15 T cell receptor beta chains from the same sample are listed, as sequenced in a study of blood T cell repertoires in COVID-19. Repertoires were generated with immunoSEQ multiplex PCR, while TCRdb's copy carries only in-frame clones and drops some. The top ten clones hold roughly 2.3% of a sample with just over 300,000 clones, 70% to 90% of them seen once. The sequencing sample was made of PBMCs or T cells enriched from blood (not recorded which). These receptors all stem from a man aged 25 to 40 who had recovered from COVID-19.

The rearrangement links TRBV12-5 to TRBJ2-3; TRBD2 aligns across 11 bases. The germline V gene has CDR1 LGHNT and CDR2 FRNRAP. J lost 7 bases, V lost 8 bases, and 8 bases had no gene match. The CDR3 extends over 14 amino acids. The CDR3 region is CASLRGTSGNTQYF. The CDR3 DNA reads TGTGCTAGTTTACGCGGGACTAGCGGAAATACGCAGTATTTT.

The gene calls are TRBV27 and TRBJ2-1; TRBD2 matches at 11 bases. The CDR3 length is 15 residues. The J segment lost 4 bases and the V segment lost 7 bases, leaving 6 bases of the junction unmatched. CDR1 and CDR2 from the germline V gene are MNHEY and SMNVEV (reference sequence). The CDR3 bases are TGTGCCAGCATATTTAGCGGGGGGGGATACAATGAGCAGTTCTTC. Protein: CASIFSGGGYNEQFF.

The chain links TRBV27 to TRBJ1-1, with D unclear. Trimming left V 8 bases short and J 3 bases short, with 13 bases between. In germline, CDR1 is MNHEY, CDR2 SMNVEV (reference sequence). The CDR3 extends over 13 amino acids. CDR3 DNA: TGTGCCAGCCACGGAGCGGGGTACACTGAAGCTTTCTTT. As protein: CASHGAGYTEAFF.

The genes are TRBV13 and TRBJ1-2, with D possibly TRBD1 on 6 matching bases. V shed 3 bases and J shed 6 bases, with 11 bases lying between them. Germline V gene lookup returns CDR1 PRHDT and CDR2 FYEKMQ (reference sequence). The CDR3 loop spans 13 amino acids. As DNA, the CDR3 is TGTGCCAGCAGCTTGTACAGGGCCGATGGCTACACCTTC. Protein: CASSLYRADGYTF.

This clone appeared a single time. The V gene is TRBV19, the J gene TRBJ1-1; 8 bases align to TRBD1. This CDR3 has 14 residues. Germline-derived CDR1 and CDR2 are LNHDA and SQIVND (reference sequence). The V segment lost 4 bases and the J segment 5 bases; nucleotides outside the gene matches: 6. The CDR3 is CASSNAGGLTEAFF. CDR3 nucleotides: TGTGCCAGTAGTAATGCAGGGGGCCTTACTGAAGCTTTCTTT. The whole variable domain, remainder taken from reference TRBV19 and TRBJ1-1, is DGGITQSPKYLFRKEGQNVTLSCEQNLNHDAMYWYRQDPGQGLRLIYYSQIVNDFQKGDIAEGYSVSREKKESFPLTVTSAQKNPTAFYLCASSNAGGLTEAFFGQGTRLTVV.

This chain joins TRBV19 and TRBJ1-2, with 7 bases that match TRBD1. The germline CDR1 and CDR2 sequences are LNHDA and SQIVND (reference sequence). This CDR3 spans 14 amino acids. Trimming cost V 5 bases and J 4 bases; bases outside gene matches: 7. The DNA of the CDR3 is TGTGCCAGTAGTTCCCAGGGGGAAGGCTATGGCTACACCTTC. It specifies CASSSQGEGYGYTF.

The chain carries TRBV4-3 and TRBJ1-5; no reliable D call. Germline loops: CDR1 LGHNA, CDR2 YSLEER. With 0 bases removed from V and 4 bases from J, the gap between germline ends came to 4 bases. This CDR3 contains 13 residues. CDR3 residues: CASSQDGNQPQHF. DNA for the CDR3: TGCGCCAGCAGCCAAGACGGGAATCAGCCCCAGCATTTT.

The rearrangement joins TRBV10-3 to TRBJ2-7; D might be TRBD1 (6 bases). The germline CDR1 and CDR2 sequences are ENHRY and SYGVKD. The V gene lost 4 bases and the J gene lost 0 bases, with 16 bases spanning the gap. The CDR3 consists of 16 residues. In DNA, the CDR3 is TGTGCCATCAGTGCCCCGGACAGAGACGACTCCTACGAGCAGTACTTC. Translated, it gives CAISAPDRDDSYEQYF.

This clone was seen more than once but under ten times. This chain links TRBV12-1 with TRBJ2-1; the table gives TRBD2 as D, unverified against the DNA. TRBV12-1 is tagged as a pseudogene. This CDR3 region has 14 residues. CDR3 sequence (DNA): TGTGCCAGCAGCTTTGGGACTAGCTACAATGAGCAGTTCTTC. It is translated as CASSFGTSYNEQFF.

The V gene is TRBV10-3, the J gene TRBJ2-5, with a tentative D call TRBD2 (5 bases). The V gene lost 5 bases and the J gene lost 5 bases, with 24 bases spanning the gap. Per the germline V gene, CDR1 is ENHRY and CDR2 is SYGVKD. The CDR3 runs to 17 residues. The CDR3 loop is CAISKPAPLGGLETQYF. CDR3 DNA: TGTGCCATCAGTAAACCCGCCCCGTTAGGAGGCCTGGAGACCCAGTACTTC.

In its sample, this clone was seen once. This sequence joins TRBV6-4 and TRBJ2-3; 7 bases are shared with TRBD2. V lost 10 bases to trimming and J lost 0 bases; unmatched junction nucleotides: 7. The CDR3 extends over 14 amino acids. Germline loops: CDR1 MRHNA, CDR2 SNTAGT. CDR3 in amino acids: CATGSGTSTDTQYF. Written as DNA, the CDR3 is TGTGCCACAGGAAGCGGGACTAGCACAGATACGCAGTATTTT.

This sequence joins TRBV5-1 and TRBJ2-1, with TRBD2 matching 8 bases. The CDR3 loop spans 13 amino acids. Trimming took 5 bases from V and 5 from J; bases not matched to a gene: 3. Germline lookup yields CDR1 SGHRS and CDR2 YFSETQ. In DNA, the CDR3 is TGCGCCAGCAGAATCGGGGGGGACAATGAGCAGTTCTTC. Its translation is CASRIGGDNEQFF.

The V gene is TRBV2, the J gene TRBJ1-3; 8 bases are a match to TRBD1. V trimming: 2 bases; J trimming: 1 base; junction bases outside the gene matches: 4. Germline loops: CDR1 SNHLY, CDR2 FYNNEI. The CDR3 is made up of 16 amino acids. The CDR3 region has the DNA TGTGCCAGCAGTGAAAGAACAGGGGGATCTGGAAACACCATATATTTT. As protein: CASSERTGGSGNTIYF.

The gene calls are TRBV19 and TRBJ2-2; possible D gene TRBD2, 6 bases. The CDR3 is 14 residues long. From germline, CDR1 is LNHDA and CDR2 SQIVND (reference sequence). V was shortened by 8 bases and J by 4 bases, with 14 bases between the two germline ends. CDR3 sequence (DNA): TGTGCCAGTTCCGATCGGGACTTCACCGGGGAGCTGTTTTTT. It specifies CASSDRDFTGELFF. Based on the CDR3 plus reference TRBV19 and TRBJ2-2, the full variable domain is DGGITQSPKYLFRKEGQNVTLSCEQNLNHDAMYWYRQDPGQGLRLIYYSQIVNDFQKGDIAEGYSVSREKKESFPLTVTSAQKNPTAFYLCASSDRDFTGELFFGEGSRLTVL.

This rearrangement joins TRBV6-5 to TRBJ1-2; TRBD1 matches at 7 bases. The CDR3 length is 15 residues. V shed 3 bases, J shed 8 bases, and the junction held 12 bases outside the gene matches. The germline V gene has CDR1 MNHEY and CDR2 SVGAGI. The CDR3 protein is CASSYDFLDRDGYTF. Written as DNA, the CDR3 is TGTGCCAGCAGTTATGACTTCCTAGACAGGGACGGCTACACCTTC.